The rows below give T cell receptor beta chains drawn from one sample of a study of blood T cell repertoires in COVID-19. Only in-frame clones appear in the TCRdb table, and some are missing; sequencing was by immunoSEQ multiplex PCR. The data show roughly 100,000 clones, approximately 89% seen once. Input material: peripheral blood. The receptors derive from a human donor in a cohort sampled during active COVID-19. Both conserved end residues are part of each CDR3. A D gene is named only where the DNA matches it firmly. The size field is filled for only some rows; it gives once, few, many or a size class.

D: TRBD2; size: -; J: TRBJ2-3; V: TRBV6-5; CDR3: CASSYVLAGGGDTQYF; DNA: TGTGCCAGCAGTTACGTACTAGCGGGGGGTGGGGATACGCAGTATTTT
D: -; size: -; J: TRBJ2-5; V: TRBV21-1; CDR3: CASSKAGGETQYF; DNA: TGTGCCAGCAGCAAAGCGGGGGGGGAGACCCAGTACTTC
D: TRBD2; size: -; J: TRBJ2-2; V: TRBV7-9; CDR3: CASSLERLAGANTGELFF; DNA: TGTGCCAGCAGCTTAGAGCGGCTAGCGGGGGCGAACACCGGGGAGCTGTTTTTT
D: TRBD1; size: -; J: TRBJ1-2; V: TRBV9; CDR3: CASSVATTGIRYGYTF; DNA: TGTGCCAGCAGCGTAGCTACGACAGGGATCCGCTATGGCTACACCTTC
D: -; size: -; J: TRBJ1-1; V: TRBV24-1; CDR3: CATSDVDSMNTEAFF; DNA: TGTGCCACCAGTGACGTAGACAGTATGAACACTGAAGCTTTCTTT
D: -; size: few; J: TRBJ1-2; V: TRBV7-9; CDR3: CASSLAAGLYGYTF; DNA: TGTGCCAGCAGCTTAGCAGCAGGACTATATGGCTACACCTTC
D: TRBD1; size: -; J: TRBJ2-3; V: TRBV29-1; CDR3: CSVETGVEDTQYF; DNA: TGCAGCGTGGAGACAGGGGTTGAAGATACGCAGTATTTT
D: TRBD1; size: few; J: TRBJ1-1; V: TRBV11-3; CDR3: CASSLQGAAEAFF; DNA: TGTGCCAGCAGCTTACAGGGGGCTGCTGAAGCTTTCTTT
D: TRBD1; size: -; J: TRBJ2-7; V: TRBV7-6; CDR3: CASSIGGQGATYEQYF; DNA: TGTGCCAGCAGCATAGGGGGACAGGGGGCTACTTACGAGCAGTACTTC
D: -; size: -; J: TRBJ1-4; V: TRBV5-6; CDR3: CASSLGQTNNEKLFF; DNA: TGTGCCAGCAGCTTGGGACAGACGAACAATGAAAAACTGTTTTTT
D: TRBD2; size: once; J: TRBJ2-7; V: TRBV5-1; CDR3: CASGWGGGRYEQYF; DNA: TGCGCCAGTGGATGGGGCGGGGGGCGATACGAGCAGTACTTC
D: -; size: -; J: TRBJ1-1; V: TRBV6-5; CDR3: CASNIGGNTEAFF; DNA: TGTGCCAGCAATATCGGGGGGAACACTGAAGCTTTCTTT
D: -; size: -; J: TRBJ1-5; V: TRBV30; CDR3: CAWSGGGNQPQHF; DNA: TGTGCCTGGAGTGGAGGGGGTAATCAGCCCCAGCATTTT